The 25 T cell receptor beta chains reported below all come from one sample, sequenced in a study of T cells in tuberculosis. The data were produced by immunoSEQ multiplex PCR, yet TCRdb's version contains in-frame clones alone and is incomplete. In the table there are around 33,000 clones, around nine tenths of which are singletons. Sample time point: new active TB diagnosis, blood taken before or within 7 days of starting treatment. The sequenced sample was PBMCs, obtained at tuberculosis diagnosis. Receptors originate from an adult with tuberculosis.

The gene calls are TRBV28 and TRBJ1-2; 7 bases agree with TRBD1. The CDR3 consists of 13 residues. Germline assignment: CDR1 MDHEN and CDR2 SYDVKM. J gave up 3 bases and V 6 bases, and 4 bases lay outside the gene matches. The CDR3 coding sequence is TGTGCCAGCAGCCCAGGGGGGTACTATGGCTACACCTTC. Translating it yields CASSPGGYYGYTF.

The chain has TRBV4-1 and TRBJ2-2, with unresolved D. Germline V CDR1 and CDR2: MGHRA, YSYEKL. The CDR3 loop spans 15 amino acids. Trimming took 1 base from V and 5 from J, leaving 11 bases between them. The DNA of the CDR3 is TGCGCCAGCAGCCAAGGCGGCGGATGGACCGGGGAGCTGTTTTTT. Its protein is CASSQGGGWTGELFF.

The genes are TRBV30 and TRBJ1-1, with TRBD1 identical over 9 bases. Germline lookup yields CDR1 GTSNPN and CDR2 SVGIG (reference sequence). This CDR3 comprises 14 residues. The junction had 3 bases not matched to a gene; V was cut back by 2 bases and J by 2 bases. CDR3 sequence reads: CAWSWGQGNTEAFF. The CDR3 bases are TGTGCCTGGAGTTGGGGACAGGGCAACACTGAAGCTTTCTTT. Together with reference TRBV30 and TRBJ1-1, the CDR3 gives the full variable domain: SQTIHQWPATLVQPVGSPLSLECTVEGTSNPNLYWYRQAAGRGLQLLFYSVGIGQISSEVPQNLSASRPQDRQFILSSKKLLLSDSGFYLCAWSWGQGNTEAFFGQGTRLTVV.

This chain links TRBV4-3 with TRBJ2-7, with TRBD2 matching over 10 bases. J was trimmed by 0 bases and V by 5 bases; bases with no gene match: 7. The germline V gene encodes CDR1 LGHNA and CDR2 YSLEER. This CDR3 region has 16 residues. CDR3 amino acids: CASSYTSSGSSYEQYF. The CDR3 DNA is TGCGCCAGCAGCTACACTTCTAGCGGGAGCTCCTACGAGCAGTACTTC.

The rearrangement uses TRBV5-1 and TRBJ1-2; the match to TRBD1 covers 9 bases. Germline V gene sequence: CDR1 SGHRS, CDR2 YFSETQ. The ends lost 2 bases at V and 8 bases at J; junction bases unmatched: 4. The CDR3 spans 13 residues. CDR3 protein: CASSFRQGEGYTF. The CDR3 nucleotides are TGCGCCAGCAGCTTTCGACAGGGGGAGGGCTACACCTTC.

The chain recombines TRBV6-1 with TRBJ2-7, with D possibly TRBD1 on 6 matching bases. Between the trimmed V and J ends, which lost 4 bases and 6 bases, there was a span of 25 bases. Per the germline V gene, CDR1 is MNHNS and CDR2 is SASEGT. There are 17 residues in the CDR3. This CDR3 reads CASSVSQGLPGYGEQYF. CDR3 coding DNA: TGTGCCAGCAGTGTTAGTCAGGGGCTCCCCGGTTACGGCGAGCAGTACTTC.

The gene calls are TRBV4-3 and TRBJ2-3; 8 bases fit TRBD2. This CDR3 region has 14 residues. Germline trimming cut 2 bases from V and 7 bases from J; bases unmatched to any gene: 5. The germline V gene encodes CDR1 LGHNA and CDR2 YSLEER. Here the CDR3 reads CASSQRGGLHTQYF. CDR3 in DNA: TGCGCCAGCAGCCAACGGGGGGGCCTCCATACGCAGTATTTT.

V usage is TRBV6-4 and J usage is TRBJ1-6; the D is unclear. CDR3 length: 16 residues. Germline CDR1 MRHNA, CDR2 SNTAGT. V lost 6 bases and J lost 3, with 15 bases in between. CDR3 sequence: CASRGLLGIYNSPLHF. DNA for the CDR3: TGTGCCAGCAGAGGACTCCTGGGGATCTATAATTCACCCCTCCACTTT.

This rearrangement joins TRBV2 to TRBJ1-1; 7 bases match TRBD1. Germline assignment: CDR1 SNHLY and CDR2 FYNNEI. J gave up 4 bases and V 7 bases, and 6 bases lay outside the gene matches. The CDR3 contains 13 residues. As DNA, the CDR3 is TGTGCCAGCAAAACAGGGGCTGGCACTGAAGCTTTCTTT. Protein sequence: CASKTGAGTEAFF. Using reference TRBV2 and TRBJ1-1 for the parts outside the CDR3, the full variable domain is EPEVTQTPSHQVTQMGQEVILRCVPISNHLYFYWYRQILGQKVEFLVSFYNNEISEKSEIFDDQFSVERPDGSNFTLKIRSTKLEDSAMYFCASKTGAGTEAFFGQGTRLTVV.

The V gene is TRBV4-3, the J gene TRBJ2-1; 7 bases map to TRBD2. Per germline, CDR1 LGHNA and CDR2 YSLEER. The CDR3 totals 15 residues. With 0 bases clipped from V and 7 bases from J, the junction kept 6 bases outside the gene matches. CDR3 sequence: CASSQELGEGNEQFF. The CDR3 nucleotides are TGCGCCAGCAGCCAAGAACTAGGGGAGGGGAATGAGCAGTTCTTC.

The chain combines TRBV14 with TRBJ1-1, with 9 bases aligning to TRBD1. The CDR3 totals 18 residues. V was pared by 8 bases and J by 1 base, with 17 bases of the junction left unmatched. Germline CDR1 reads SGHDN; CDR2 reads FVKESK. CDR3 region: CASGGISQGAPRNTEAFF. In DNA, the CDR3 is TGTGCCAGCGGAGGAATCTCACAGGGGGCTCCCCGGAACACTGAAGCTTTCTTT.

The chain has TRBV30 and TRBJ1-2, with TRBD1 identical over 7 bases. Per germline, CDR1 GTSNPN and CDR2 SVGIG (reference sequence). V trimming: 5 bases; J trimming: 6 bases; junction bases outside the gene matches: 3. This CDR3 has 11 amino acids. The CDR3 reads CAWDREHGYTF. CDR3 DNA: TGTGCCTGGGACAGGGAGCATGGCTACACCTTC.

In this sample, this clone turned up once. This sequence joins TRBV9 and TRBJ1-2; unclear D gene. Germline values: CDR1 SGDLS, CDR2 YYNGEE. This CDR3 contains 17 residues. V dropped 3 bases and J dropped 2 bases, with 20 bases sitting between them. This chain's CDR3 is CASSAMNDVRGNYGYTF. The CDR3 nucleotides are TGTGCCAGCAGCGCCATGAATGACGTGCGGGGAAACTATGGCTACACCTTC.

The chain recombines TRBV6-5 with TRBJ2-1; 8 nucleotides agree with TRBD2. This CDR3 is 15 amino acids long. Per germline, CDR1 MNHEY and CDR2 SVGAGI. V shed 0 bases and J 9 bases; nucleotides not matched to a gene: 7. CDR3 amino acids: CASSYSGTSRSEQFF. The CDR3 DNA is TGTGCCAGCAGTTACTCCGGGACTAGTCGCAGTGAGCAGTTCTTC.

This chain joins TRBV27 and TRBJ1-6; 9 nucleotides match TRBD1. The germline gives CDR1 MNHEY, CDR2 SMNVEV (reference sequence). The CDR3 runs 14 residues. V trimming: 3 bases; J trimming: 10 bases; junction bases outside the gene matches: 4. The CDR3 protein is CASSFTGGGSPLHF. CDR3 in DNA: TGTGCCAGCAGTTTCACAGGGGGCGGCTCACCCCTCCACTTT.

This chain uses TRBV18 with TRBJ1-1; no definite D call. The V gene lost 3 bases and the J gene lost 6 bases, with 14 bases spanning the gap. The CDR3 totals 14 residues. CDR1 is KGHSH and CDR2 is LQKENI in the germline V gene. The CDR3: CASSPVRVLAEAFF. The CDR3 nucleotides read TGTGCCAGCTCACCCGTGCGGGTATTAGCTGAAGCTTTCTTT.

The gene calls are TRBV29-1 and TRBJ2-5, with D unresolved. Trimming stripped 4 bases from V and 1 base from J, with 10 bases between. The CDR3 contains 13 residues. Germline assignment: CDR1 SQVTM and CDR2 ANQGSEA. CDR3 DNA sequence: TGCAGCGTTGGGGCAGGCCCCCAAGAGACCCAGTACTTC. Encoded protein: CSVGAGPQETQYF.

The chain joins TRBV4-2 to TRBJ2-1, with a possible D match to TRBD2 (6 bases). CDR1 LGHNA and CDR2 YNFKEQ come from the germline V gene. The V gene lost 2 bases and the J gene lost 9 bases, with 17 bases spanning the gap. This CDR3 region has 15 residues. CDR3 nucleotides: TGTGCCAGCAGCCAAACAACGACTAGTCCATCTGAGCAGTTCTTC. Translated, it gives CASSQTTTSPSEQFF.

The chain has TRBV6-1 and TRBJ2-5, with D possibly being TRBD1 (6 bases). The germline V gene encodes CDR1 MNHNS and CDR2 SASEGT. This CDR3 is built from 14 residues. With 11 bases removed from V and 1 base from J, the gap between germline ends came to 17 bases. This CDR3 is CAPPRGTTQETQYF. The CDR3 nucleotides are TGTGCCCCCCCGAGGGGGACAACCCAAGAGACCCAGTACTTC.

The sample holds a few counts of this clone. The J gene is TRBJ2-7, the V gene TRBV28; D remains ambiguous. CDR3 size: 12 residues. Germline CDR1 reads MDHEN; CDR2 reads SYDVKM. Trimming shortened V by 5 bases and J by 1 base, and 6 bases separated the two germline ends. The CDR3 region has the DNA TGTGCCAGCAGTCAACAGTCCTACGAGCAGTACTTC. Translation: CASSQQSYEQYF.

The chain joins TRBV7-8 to TRBJ2-7, with D maybe TRBD1 (5 bases). The ends were cut back, 8 bases at V and 4 bases at J, with 27 bases in the middle. The CDR3 length is 17 residues. Germline V gene sequence: CDR1 SGHVS, CDR2 FQNEAQ. CDR3 residues: CASLPPLGKGAGYEQYF. CDR3 coding DNA: TGTGCCAGCCTCCCTCCTCTCGGAAAAGGGGCTGGGTACGAGCAGTACTTC.

The rearrangement joins TRBV30 to TRBJ1-1, with D tentatively TRBD1 (5 bases). CDR3 length: 13 residues. Germline V gives CDR1 GTSNPN, CDR2 SVGIG (reference sequence). V gave up 4 bases and J gave up 0 bases, with 9 bases separating them. The CDR3 spells CAWTRTLNTEAFF. The CDR3, as DNA: TGTGCCTGGACCCGGACACTGAACACTGAAGCTTTCTTT.

The chain uses TRBV5-1 and TRBJ2-7, with D tentatively TRBD1 (5 bases). The CDR3 is 13 residues long. In germline, CDR1 is SGHRS, CDR2 YFSETQ. Trimming left V 2 bases short and J 1 base short, with 7 bases between. CDR3 bases: TGCGCCAGCAGCTTTGGACAATCCTACGAGCAGTACTTC. Protein: CASSFGQSYEQYF.

V is TRBV19 and J is TRBJ1-1, with D maybe TRBD1 (6 bases). Germline V gene sequence: CDR1 LNHDA, CDR2 SQIVND (reference sequence). The CDR3 totals 13 residues. Trimming stripped 4 bases from V and 1 base from J, with 7 bases between. The CDR3 spells CASSKQGNTEAFF. In DNA form, the CDR3 reads TGTGCCAGTAGTAAACAGGGGAACACTGAAGCTTTCTTT. Using reference TRBV19 and TRBJ1-1 for the parts outside the CDR3, the full variable domain is DGGITQSPKYLFRKEGQNVTLSCEQNLNHDAMYWYRQDPGQGLRLIYYSQIVNDFQKGDIAEGYSVSREKKESFPLTVTSAQKNPTAFYLCASSKQGNTEAFFGQGTRLTVV.

The V call is TRBV10-1, the J call TRBJ2-2; D is perhaps TRBD2 (6 bases). Looked up from germline, CDR1 is WNHNN and CDR2 is SYGVQD (reference sequence). Trimming cost V 5 bases and J 1 base, with 11 bases left between them. The CDR3 length is 15 residues. CDR3 residues: CASSSGTRNTGELFF. CDR3 nucleotide sequence: TGCGCCAGCAGTTCCGGGACTCGGAACACCGGGGAGCTGTTTTTT.